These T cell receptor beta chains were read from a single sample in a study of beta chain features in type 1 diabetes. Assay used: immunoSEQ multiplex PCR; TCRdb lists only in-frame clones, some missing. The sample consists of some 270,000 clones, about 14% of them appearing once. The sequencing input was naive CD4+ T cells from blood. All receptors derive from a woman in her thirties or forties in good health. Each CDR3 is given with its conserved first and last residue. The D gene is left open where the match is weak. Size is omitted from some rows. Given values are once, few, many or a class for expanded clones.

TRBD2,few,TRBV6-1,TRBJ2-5,CASTQGLAGETQYF,TGTGCCAGCACCCAGGGACTAGCAGGGGAGACCCAGTACTTC
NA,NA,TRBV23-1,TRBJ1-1,CASPERQVNTEAFF,TGCGCCAGCCCCGAGCGGCAGGTTAACACTGAAGCTTTCTTT
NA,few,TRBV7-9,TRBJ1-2,CASSLEAAGYGYTF,TGTGCCAGCAGCTTAGAAGCGGCAGGCTATGGCTACACCTTC
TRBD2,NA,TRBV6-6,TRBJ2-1,CATQLQSGGNNEQFF,TGTGCCACCCAGTTACAAAGCGGGGGGAACAATGAGCAGTTCTTC
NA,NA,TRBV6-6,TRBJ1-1,CASSYGSEEAFF,TGTGCCAGCAGTTATGGGAGTGAGGAAGCTTTCTTT
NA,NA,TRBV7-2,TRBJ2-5,CASSPVHPETQYF,TGTGCCAGCAGTCCGGTTCATCCGGAGACCCAGTACTTC
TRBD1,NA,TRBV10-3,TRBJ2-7,CAISETGGYEQYF,TGTGCCATCAGCGAAACAGGGGGTTACGAGCAGTACTTC
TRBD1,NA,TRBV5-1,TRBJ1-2,CASSLGQGLVGYTF,TGCGCCAGCAGCTTGGGACAGGGACTGGTCGGCTACACCTTC
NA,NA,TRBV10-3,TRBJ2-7,CAISPGEALSYEQYF,TGTGCCATCAGTCCCGGGGAGGCTCTTTCCTACGAGCAGTACTTC
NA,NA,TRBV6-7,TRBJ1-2,CASRSILTRYGYTF,TGTGCCAGCAGGTCAATTCTAACCCGCTATGGCTACACCTTC
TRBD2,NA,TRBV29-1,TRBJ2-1,CSTRGGGDEQFF,TGCAGCACGCGGGGGGGTGGTGATGAGCAGTTCTTC
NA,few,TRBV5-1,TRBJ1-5,CASSLGGGARQPQHF,TGCGCCAGCAGCTTGGGTGGGGGGGCGCGGCAGCCCCAGCATTTT
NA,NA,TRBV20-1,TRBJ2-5,CSAGPKTQYF,TGCAGTGCTGGCCCAAAGACCCAGTACTTC
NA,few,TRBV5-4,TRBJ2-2,CASSSPVGGSLAGELFF,TGTGCCAGCAGCTCTCCAGTCGGAGGTAGTTTGGCCGGGGAGCTGTTTTTT
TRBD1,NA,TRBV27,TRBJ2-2,CASSFDRGSPGELFF,TGTGCCAGCAGTTTCGACAGGGGTAGTCCCGGGGAGCTGTTTTTT
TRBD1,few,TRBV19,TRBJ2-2,CASSMGPPLGQGSTGELFF,TGTGCCAGTAGTATGGGCCCTCCCTTAGGACAGGGGAGCACCGGGGAGCTGTTTTTT
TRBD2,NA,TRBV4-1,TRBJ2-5,CASSLRLAGEETQYF,TGCGCCAGCAGCCTTCGACTAGCGGGGGAAGAGACCCAGTACTTC
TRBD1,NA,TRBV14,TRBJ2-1,CASSQDRTGFHLGNEQFF,TGTGCCAGCAGCCAAGATAGGACAGGGTTTCACTTAGGGAATGAGCAGTTCTTC
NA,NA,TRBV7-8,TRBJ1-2,CASSLDRATSRDTF,TGTGCCAGCAGCTTAGACAGGGCGACGTCTCGAGACACCTTC
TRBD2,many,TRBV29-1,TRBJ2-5,CSAPRRGSQETQYF,TGCAGCGCCCCAAGGCGGGGGTCCCAAGAGACCCAGTACTTC
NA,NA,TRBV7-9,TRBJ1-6,CASRRVQGVNSPLHF,TGTGCCAGCAGACGCGTACAGGGAGTTAATTCACCCCTCCACTTT
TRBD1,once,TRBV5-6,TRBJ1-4,CASSYRGGEKLFF,TGTGCCAGCAGCTACAGGGGAGGTGAAAAACTGTTTTTT
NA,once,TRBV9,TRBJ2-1,CASSVQDFAYYNEQFF,TGTGCCAGCAGCGTCCAGGACTTCGCCTACTACAATGAGCAGTTCTTC
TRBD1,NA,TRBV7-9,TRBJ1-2,CASSLGRQGNDGYTF,TGTGCCAGCAGCTTAGGCCGACAGGGGAACGATGGCTACACCTTC
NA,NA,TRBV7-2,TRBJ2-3,CASSLAVAETQYF,TGTGCCAGCAGCTTAGCGGTAGCGGAAACGCAGTATTTT
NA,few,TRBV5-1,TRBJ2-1,CASSWEVISYNEQFF,TGCGCCAGCAGCTGGGAGGTTATCTCCTACAATGAGCAGTTCTTC
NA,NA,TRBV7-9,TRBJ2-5,CASSPSLGRETQYF,TGTGCCAGCAGCCCTTCTTTGGGGCGAGAGACCCAGTACTTC
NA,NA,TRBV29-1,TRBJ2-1,CSVAWGGSSYNEQFF,TGCAGCGTTGCGTGGGGTGGGAGCTCCTACAATGAGCAGTTCTTC
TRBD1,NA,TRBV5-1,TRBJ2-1,CASSFGQGVSYNEQFF,TGCGCCAGCAGCTTCGGACAGGGAGTATCCTACAATGAGCAGTTCTTC
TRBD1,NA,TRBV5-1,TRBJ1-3,CASSSGTGGATGNTIYF,TGCGCCAGCAGCTCCGGGACAGGGGGCGCGACTGGAAACACCATATATTTT
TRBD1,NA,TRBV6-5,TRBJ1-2,CASSYGGTGNGYTF,TGTGCCAGCAGTTACGGGGGGACAGGGAATGGCTACACCTTC
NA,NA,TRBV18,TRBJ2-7,CASADGQSSYEQYF,TGTGCCAGCGCAGACGGACAGAGCTCCTACGAGCAGTACTTC
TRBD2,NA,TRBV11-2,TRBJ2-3,CASSSLAGGIDTQYF,TGTGCCAGCAGCTCCCTAGCGGGGGGGATAGATACGCAGTATTTT
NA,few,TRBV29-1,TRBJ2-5,CSVEVAREETQYF,TGCAGCGTTGAGGTCGCACGAGAAGAGACCCAGTACTTC
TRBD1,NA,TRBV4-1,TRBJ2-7,CASSRTGTSSYEQYF,TGCGCCAGCAGCCGGACAGGGACCAGCTCCTACGAGCAGTACTTC
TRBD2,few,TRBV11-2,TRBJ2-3,CASSYRTSVRLSTDTQYF,TGTGCCAGCAGCTATAGGACTAGCGTTAGGCTTAGCACAGATACGCAGTATTTT
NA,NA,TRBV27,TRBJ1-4,CASSGAWATNEKLFF,TGTGCCAGTAGCGGTGCATGGGCAACTAATGAAAAACTGTTTTTT
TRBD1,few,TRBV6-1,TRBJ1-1,CASSQNRGMTEAFF,TGTGCCAGCAGCCAAAACAGGGGGATGACTGAAGCTTTCTTT
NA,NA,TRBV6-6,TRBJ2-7,CASSPGTYEQYF,TGTGCCAGCAGTCCGGGGACCTACGAGCAGTACTTC
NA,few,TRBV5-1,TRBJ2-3,CASSLARGSTDTQYF,TGCGCCAGCAGCTTGGCCCGGGGGAGCACAGATACGCAGTATTTT
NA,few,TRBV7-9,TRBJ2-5,CASSSLPSFGETQYF,TGTGCCAGCAGCTCCTTGCCTTCATTCGGAGAGACCCAGTACTTC
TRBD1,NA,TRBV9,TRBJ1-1,CASSVETGATEAFF,TGTGCCAGCAGCGTAGAAACAGGGGCCACTGAAGCTTTCTTT
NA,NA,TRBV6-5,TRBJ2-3,CASSRTGFETDTQYF,TGTGCCAGCAGCCGAACAGGATTCGAAACAGATACGCAGTATTTT
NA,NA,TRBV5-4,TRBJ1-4,CASRVGLLNEKLFF,TGTGCCAGCAGGGTCGGTTTGCTCAATGAAAAACTGTTTTTT
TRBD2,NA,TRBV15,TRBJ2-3,CATSRDLLAGDTQYF,TGTGCCACCAGCAGAGATCTACTAGCGGGAGATACGCAGTATTTT
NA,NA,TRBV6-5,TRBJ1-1,CASSSPPAEAFF,TGTGCCAGCAGCTCCCCTCCGGCTGAAGCTTTCTTT
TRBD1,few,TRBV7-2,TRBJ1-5,CASSLYGTGGNQPQHF,TGTGCCAGCAGCTTATACGGGACAGGGGGCAATCAGCCCCAGCATTTT
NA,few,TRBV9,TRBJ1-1,CASSPTGGTEAFF,TGTGCCAGCAGCCCCACCGGCGGCACTGAAGCTTTCTTT
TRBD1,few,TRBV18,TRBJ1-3,CASSFRGQSSSGNTIYF,TGTGCCAGCTCATTTCGGGGACAGTCGAGCTCTGGAAACACCATATATTTT
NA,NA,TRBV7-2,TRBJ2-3,CASSQTGTRTDTQYF,TGTGCCAGCAGCCAGACCGGGACACGCACAGATACGCAGTATTTT
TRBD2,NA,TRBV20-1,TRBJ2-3,CSARMGLATNF,TGCAGTGCCCGTATGGGACTAGCGACAAACTTT